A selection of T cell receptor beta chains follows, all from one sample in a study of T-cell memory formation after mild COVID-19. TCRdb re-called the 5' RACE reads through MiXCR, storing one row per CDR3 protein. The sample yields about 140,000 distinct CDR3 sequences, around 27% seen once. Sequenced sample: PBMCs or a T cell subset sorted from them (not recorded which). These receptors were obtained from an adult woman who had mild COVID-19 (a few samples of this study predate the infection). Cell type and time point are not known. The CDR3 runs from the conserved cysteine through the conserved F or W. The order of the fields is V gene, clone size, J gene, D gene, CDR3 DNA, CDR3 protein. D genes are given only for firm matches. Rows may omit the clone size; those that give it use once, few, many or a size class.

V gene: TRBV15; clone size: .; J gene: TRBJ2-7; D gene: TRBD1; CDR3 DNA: TGTGCCACCAGCAGAGATCCCGGGACAGGGCGTTTGGAGCAGTACTTC; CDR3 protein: CATSRDPGTGRLEQYF
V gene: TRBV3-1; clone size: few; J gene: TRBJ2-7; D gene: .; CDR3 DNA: TGTGCCAGCAGCCAAGCCAGCCTCTCCTACGAGCAGTACTTC; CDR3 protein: CASSQASLSYEQYF
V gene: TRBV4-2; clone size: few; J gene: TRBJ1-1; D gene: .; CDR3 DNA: TGTGCCAGCACCGGGAAGAGGTTTTATGACACTGAAGCTTTCTTT; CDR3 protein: CASTGKRFYDTEAFF
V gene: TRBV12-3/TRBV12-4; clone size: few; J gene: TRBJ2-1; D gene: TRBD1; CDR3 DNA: TGTGCCAGCAGTTCCGGGACAGGGGTTTTCAATGAGCAGTTCTTC; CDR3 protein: CASSSGTGVFNEQFF
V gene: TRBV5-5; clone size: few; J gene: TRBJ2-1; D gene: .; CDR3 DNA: TGTGCCAGCAGTCCAGGGCCCTCGTCCAATGAGCAGTTCTTC; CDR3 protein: CASSPGPSSNEQFF
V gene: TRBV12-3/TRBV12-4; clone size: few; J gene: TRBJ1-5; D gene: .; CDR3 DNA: TGTGCCAGCAGTTTAGTTCAGGGTCAGCCCCAGCATTTT; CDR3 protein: CASSLVQGQPQHF
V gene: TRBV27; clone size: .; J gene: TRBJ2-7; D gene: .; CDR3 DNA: TGTGCCAGCAGTCATCGACAGGACTACGAGCAGTACTTC; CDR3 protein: CASSHRQDYEQYF
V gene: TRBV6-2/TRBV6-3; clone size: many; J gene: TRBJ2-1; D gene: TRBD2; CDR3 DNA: TGTGCCAGTAGCGGGAGCTCCTACAATGAGCAGTTCTTC; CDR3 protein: CASSGSSYNEQFF
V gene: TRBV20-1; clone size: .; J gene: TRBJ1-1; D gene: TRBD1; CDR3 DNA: TGCAGTGCTTTAGGACAGGATTGGGACACTGAAGCTTTCTTT; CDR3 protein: CSALGQDWDTEAFF
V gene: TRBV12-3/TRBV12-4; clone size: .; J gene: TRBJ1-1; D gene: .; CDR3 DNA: TGTGCCAGCAGCCCGGTTCCAGGGGCCTATGAAGCTTTCTTT; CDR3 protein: CASSPVPGAYEAFF
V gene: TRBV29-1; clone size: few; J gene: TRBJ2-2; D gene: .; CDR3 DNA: TGCAGCGGATGGCTGCACGGGGAGCTGTTTTTT; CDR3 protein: CSGWLHGELFF
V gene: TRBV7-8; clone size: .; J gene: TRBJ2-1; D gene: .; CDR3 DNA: TGTGCCAGCAGCCCAGGCCCCGGTGAGCAGTTCTTC; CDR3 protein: CASSPGPGEQFF
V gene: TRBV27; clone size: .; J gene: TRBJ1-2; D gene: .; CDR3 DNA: TGTGCCAGCAGTTTAATTCAGGGTAACTATGGCTACACCTTC; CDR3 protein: CASSLIQGNYGYTF
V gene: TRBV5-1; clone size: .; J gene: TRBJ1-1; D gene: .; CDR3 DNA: TGCGCCAGCAGCTTGGCCGACAGGCGGGCTGAAGCTTTCTTT; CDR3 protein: CASSLADRRAEAFF
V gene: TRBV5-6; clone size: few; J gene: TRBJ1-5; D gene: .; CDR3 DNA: TGTGCCAGCAGCTTTAGGTTCCAGCAGAATCAGCCCCAGCATTTT; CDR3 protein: CASSFRFQQNQPQHF
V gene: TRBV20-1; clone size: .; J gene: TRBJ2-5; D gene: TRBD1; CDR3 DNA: TGCAGTGCTAGACCCCAGGGGGTCGGGGAGACCCAGTACTTC; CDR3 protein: CSARPQGVGETQYF
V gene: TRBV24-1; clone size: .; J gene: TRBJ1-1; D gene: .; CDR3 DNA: TGTGCCACCAGTGACTTACACCCGAACACTGAAGCTTTCTTT; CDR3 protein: CATSDLHPNTEAFF
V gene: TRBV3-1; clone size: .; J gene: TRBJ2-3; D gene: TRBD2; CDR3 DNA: TGTGCCAGCAGCCATCCCGGGGGGGGGGCAGGAGATACGCAGTATTTT; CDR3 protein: CASSHPGGGAGDTQYF
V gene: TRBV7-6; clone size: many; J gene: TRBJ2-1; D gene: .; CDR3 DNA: TGTGCCAGCAGCTTAGAACGAGGGACTTATAAAAGCTCCTACAATGAGCAGTTCTTC; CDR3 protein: CASSLERGTYKSSYNEQFF
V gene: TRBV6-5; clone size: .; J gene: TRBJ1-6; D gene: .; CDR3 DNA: TGTGCCAGCAGTTACTCGACAGGTTCACCCCTCCACTTT; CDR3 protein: CASSYSTGSPLHF
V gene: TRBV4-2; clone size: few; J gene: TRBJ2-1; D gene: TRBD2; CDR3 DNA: TGTGCCAGCAGCCCAATCTGGGGTACTAGCGGGCCAGCCAATGAGCAGTTCTTC; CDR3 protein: CASSPIWGTSGPANEQFF
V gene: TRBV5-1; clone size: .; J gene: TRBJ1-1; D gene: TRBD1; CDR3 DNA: TGCGCCAGCAGCGCCAGGGGGGGGGACACTGAAGCTTTCTTT; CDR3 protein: CASSARGGDTEAFF
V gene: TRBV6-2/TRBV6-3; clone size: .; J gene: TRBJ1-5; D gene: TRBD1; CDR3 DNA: TGTGCCAGCAGTTCCCTGGGAGGGGGCTACCAGCCCCAGCATTTT; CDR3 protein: CASSSLGGGYQPQHF
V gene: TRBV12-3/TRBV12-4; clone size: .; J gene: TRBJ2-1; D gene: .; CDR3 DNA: TGTGCCAGCAGCCCAATCCCTGACGCCCTTGAGAATGAGCAGTTCTTC; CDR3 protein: CASSPIPDALENEQFF
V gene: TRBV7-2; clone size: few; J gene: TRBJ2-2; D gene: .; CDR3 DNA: TGTGCCAGCAGCTTAGTGTCCCCCTTACAGGTGTGGGGCACCGGGGAGCTGTTTTTT; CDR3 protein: CASSLVSPLQVWGTGELFF
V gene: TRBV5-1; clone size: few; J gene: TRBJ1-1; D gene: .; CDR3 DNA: TGCGCCAGCAGCTTGGGGCACAGAGTTAAGAACACTGAAGCTTTCTTT; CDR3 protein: CASSLGHRVKNTEAFF
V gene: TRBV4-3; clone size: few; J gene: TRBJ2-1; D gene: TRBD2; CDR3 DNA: TGCGCCAGCAGCCAGGGCCCGGCGGGAGGGGGCGATGAGCAGTTCTTC; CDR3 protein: CASSQGPAGGGDEQFF
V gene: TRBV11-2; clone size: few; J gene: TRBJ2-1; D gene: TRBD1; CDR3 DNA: TGTGCCAGCAACCAGGGGGCATTACCAGTCAATGAGCAGTTCTTC; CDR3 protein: CASNQGALPVNEQFF
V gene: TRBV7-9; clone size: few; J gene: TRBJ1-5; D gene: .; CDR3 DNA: TGTGCCAGCAGCTTGGACAACAATCAGCCCCAGCATTTT; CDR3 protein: CASSLDNNQPQHF
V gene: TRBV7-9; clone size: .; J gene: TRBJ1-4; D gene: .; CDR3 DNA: TGTGCCAGCAAACCGACAGGTTTCAATGAAAAACTGTTTTTT; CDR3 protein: CASKPTGFNEKLFF
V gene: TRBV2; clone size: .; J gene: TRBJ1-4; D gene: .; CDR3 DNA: TGTGCCAGCAGTGAACCGGGACTTGAAAAACTGTTTTTT; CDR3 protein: CASSEPGLEKLFF
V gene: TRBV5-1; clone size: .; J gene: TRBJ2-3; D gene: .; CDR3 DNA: TGCGCCAGCAGCTTGGAACAGGACACAGATACGCAGTATTTT; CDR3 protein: CASSLEQDTDTQYF
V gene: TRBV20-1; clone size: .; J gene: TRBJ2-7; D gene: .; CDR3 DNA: TGCAGTGCTAGTACAGGTCCCTACGAGCAGTACTTC; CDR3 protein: CSASTGPYEQYF
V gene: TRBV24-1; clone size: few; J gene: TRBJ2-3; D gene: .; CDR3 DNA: TGTGCCACCAGTGATTCGGGGTCGTCCGTAAGCACAGATACGCAGTATTTT; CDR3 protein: CATSDSGSSVSTDTQYF
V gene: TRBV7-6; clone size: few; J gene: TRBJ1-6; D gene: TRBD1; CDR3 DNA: TGTGCCAGCAGCTTGATCAACGGGACAGCTTTGGAATTATCACCCCTCCACTTT; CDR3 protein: CASSLINGTALELSPLHF
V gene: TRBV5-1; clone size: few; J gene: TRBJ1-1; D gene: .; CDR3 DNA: TGCGCCAGCACCGCAGGGATGAACACTGAAGCTTTCTTT; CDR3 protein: CASTAGMNTEAFF
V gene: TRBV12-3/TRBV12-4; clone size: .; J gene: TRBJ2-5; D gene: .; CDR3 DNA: TGTGCCAGCAGCCACCTAGCCCCGGGGAAGACCCAGTACTTC; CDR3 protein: CASSHLAPGKTQYF
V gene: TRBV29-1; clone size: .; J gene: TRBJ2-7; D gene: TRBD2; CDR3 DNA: TGCAGCGTCCTAGCGGGAGACACCTACGAGCAGTACTTC; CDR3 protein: CSVLAGDTYEQYF
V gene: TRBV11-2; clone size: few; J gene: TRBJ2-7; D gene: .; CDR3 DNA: TGTGCCAGCAGCTTAGGCCTGCAGGGGTACGAGCAGTACTTC; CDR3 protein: CASSLGLQGYEQYF
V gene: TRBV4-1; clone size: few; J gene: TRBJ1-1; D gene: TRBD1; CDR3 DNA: TGCGCCAGCAGCCAGTTACCGGGACAGGGGAACACTGAAGCTTTCTTT; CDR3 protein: CASSQLPGQGNTEAFF
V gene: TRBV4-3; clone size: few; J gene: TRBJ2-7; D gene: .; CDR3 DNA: TGCGCCAGCGCGCCGGAGACAGGGAGGGAGCAGTACTTC; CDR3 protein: CASAPETGREQYF
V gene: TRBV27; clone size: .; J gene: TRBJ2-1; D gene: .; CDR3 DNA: TGTGCCAGCAGTAAGGTGCGGGATGAGCAGTTCTTC; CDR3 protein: CASSKVRDEQFF
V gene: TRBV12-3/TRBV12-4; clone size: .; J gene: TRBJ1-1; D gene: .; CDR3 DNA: TGTGCCAGCAGGGGGACTATGAAAGCTTTCTTT; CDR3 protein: CASRGTMKAFF
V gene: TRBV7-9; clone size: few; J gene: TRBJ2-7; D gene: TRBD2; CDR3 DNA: TGTGCCAGCAGCTTAACCGGGTCGGGGGGCGAGCAGTACTTC; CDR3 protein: CASSLTGSGGEQYF
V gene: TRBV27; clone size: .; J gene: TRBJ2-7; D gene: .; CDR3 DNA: TGTGCCAGCAAAACAACGGGACTCGAGGGTTACGAGCAGTACTTC; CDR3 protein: CASKTTGLEGYEQYF
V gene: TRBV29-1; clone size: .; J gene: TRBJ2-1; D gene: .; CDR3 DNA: TGCAGCGTTGGATCGGCGTTTATGTACAATGAGCAGTTCTTC; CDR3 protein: CSVGSAFMYNEQFF
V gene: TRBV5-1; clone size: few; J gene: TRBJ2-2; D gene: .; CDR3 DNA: TGCGCCAGCAGCTTTCGCCAGCCCGGGGAGCTGTTTTTT; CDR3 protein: CASSFRQPGELFF
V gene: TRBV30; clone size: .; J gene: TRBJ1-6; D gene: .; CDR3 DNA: TGTGCCTGGAGTGATGACTATAATTCACCCCTCCACTTT; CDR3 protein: CAWSDDYNSPLHF
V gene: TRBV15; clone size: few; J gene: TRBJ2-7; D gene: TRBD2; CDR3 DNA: TGTGCCACCAGCAGAGAAGCGGGGGAGTCCTACGAGCAGTACTTC; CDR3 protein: CATSREAGESYEQYF
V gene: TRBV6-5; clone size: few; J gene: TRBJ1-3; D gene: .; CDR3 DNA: TGTGCCAGCAGTACAGTCTCTGGAAACACCATATATTTT; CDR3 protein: CASSTVSGNTIYF
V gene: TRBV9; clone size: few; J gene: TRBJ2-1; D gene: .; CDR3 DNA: TGTGCCAGCAGCGTAGCTCCAAGGACAGCCTACAATGAGCAGTTCTTC; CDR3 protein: CASSVAPRTAYNEQFF
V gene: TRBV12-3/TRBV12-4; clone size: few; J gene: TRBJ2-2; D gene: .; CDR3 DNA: TGTGCCAGCAGTTTAAATATCAACACCGGGGAGCTGTTTTTT; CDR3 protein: CASSLNINTGELFF
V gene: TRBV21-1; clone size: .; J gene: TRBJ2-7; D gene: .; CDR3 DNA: TGTGCCAGCAGCAAAGAGAGGGGTAGCTACGAGCAGTACTTC; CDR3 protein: CASSKERGSYEQYF
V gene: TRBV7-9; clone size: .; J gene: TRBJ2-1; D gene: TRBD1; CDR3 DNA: TGTGCCAGCAGCTCCATACTCGGACAGGACGTTTGGAATGAGCAGTTCTTC; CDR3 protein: CASSSILGQDVWNEQFF
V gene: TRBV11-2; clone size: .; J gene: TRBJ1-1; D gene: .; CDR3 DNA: TGTGCCAGCAGCTTAGACGGGTTGGCAGGGCAGAACACTGAAGCTTTCTTT; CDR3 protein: CASSLDGLAGQNTEAFF